Listed below are T cell receptor beta chains from one sample, sequenced in a study of T cell responses to AZD1222 COVID-19 vaccine. Produced via immunoSEQ multiplex PCR; TCRdb's table is partial and in-frame only. The sample holds more than 100,000 clones, around 91% seen once. Here the sequenced sample was peripheral blood, taken on day 0 of AZD1222 vaccination. These receptors were collected from an adult in good health. Each CDR3 is given with its conserved first and last residue. The order of the fields is V gene, D gene, J gene, clone size, CDR3 DNA, CDR3 protein. A D gene is named only where the DNA matches it firmly. The size entry is marked missing in some rows and otherwise reads once, few, many or a size class.

TRBV3-1/TRBV3-2	NA	TRBJ1-1	NA	TGTGCCAGCAGCCGGAGGAACACTGAAGCTTTCTTT	CASSRRNTEAFF
TRBV6-5	TRBD2	TRBJ2-7	once	TGTGCCAGCAGCGGGAGGAGCCGCGGTATCGAGCAGTACTTC	CASSGRSRGIEQYF
TRBV6-6	NA	TRBJ2-7	NA	TGTGCCAGCAGCCCCCTCTCCTACGAGCAGTACTTC	CASSPLSYEQYF
TRBV6-5	NA	TRBJ2-3	NA	TGTGCCAGCACTCGACGACAGCGAGAGGCGGATACGCAGTATTTT	CASTRRQREADTQYF
TRBV19	NA	TRBJ1-3	NA	TGTGCCAGTAGTATTGACCCCCCCCGTAGACAGAACACCATATATTTT	CASSIDPPRRQNTIYF
TRBV3-1/TRBV3-2	NA	TRBJ1-1	NA	TGTGCCAGCAGCCGATGGGACGGGCCAAACACTGAAGCTTTCTTT	CASSRWDGPNTEAFF
TRBV7-9	TRBD1	TRBJ1-1	NA	TGTGCCAGCAGCCGACAGGGGAGGACTGAAGCTTTCTTT	CASSRQGRTEAFF
TRBV20-1	NA	TRBJ2-5	NA	TGCAGTGTCCCGAGCAAAGTTACCCAGTACTTC	CSVPSKVTQYF
TRBV7-2	NA	TRBJ2-6	NA	TGTGCCAGCAGCTTAGGGACACGGTCGATCGACGTCCTGACTTTC	CASSLGTRSIDVLTF
TRBV10-3	TRBD1	TRBJ1-5	once	TGTGCCATCGGCAGGGGGACCTATAGCAATCAGCCCCAGCATTTT	CAIGRGTYSNQPQHF